Included here is one TCR beta chain sequence, with context. The data are from a study of blood T cell repertoires in COVID-19. Study-wide context: Samples representing acute and convalescent COVID-19 were sourced from the United States, Italy and Spain. Nucleic acid was either cDNA or gDNA, and it came from T cells, B-cell-depleted T cells, or PBMCs.

How the authors handled the data: The assay estimated nucleated cells by amplifying reference gene primers. TCRdb keeps only in-frame clones here, not all; method: immunoSEQ multiplex PCR. V and J calls and clone size are given by that table; D and trimming were obtained from the DNA. The table has approximately 150,000 clones, about 85% seen once. V lost 2 bases, J lost 3 bases, and 9 bases lay in between. The CDR3 length is 13 residues. Looked up from germline, CDR1 is SGHRS and CDR2 is YFSETQ. The receptor was derived from a human donor with acute or convalescent COVID-19. The donor label of this sample is uncertain. The chain is built from TRBV5-1 and TRBJ2-7; tentatively, D is TRBD1 (6 bases). The sequenced material came from peripheral blood. The CDR3: CASSLPRGYEQYF. The CDR3 coding sequence is TGCGCCAGCAGCTTACCCAGGGGCTACGAGCAGTACTTC.